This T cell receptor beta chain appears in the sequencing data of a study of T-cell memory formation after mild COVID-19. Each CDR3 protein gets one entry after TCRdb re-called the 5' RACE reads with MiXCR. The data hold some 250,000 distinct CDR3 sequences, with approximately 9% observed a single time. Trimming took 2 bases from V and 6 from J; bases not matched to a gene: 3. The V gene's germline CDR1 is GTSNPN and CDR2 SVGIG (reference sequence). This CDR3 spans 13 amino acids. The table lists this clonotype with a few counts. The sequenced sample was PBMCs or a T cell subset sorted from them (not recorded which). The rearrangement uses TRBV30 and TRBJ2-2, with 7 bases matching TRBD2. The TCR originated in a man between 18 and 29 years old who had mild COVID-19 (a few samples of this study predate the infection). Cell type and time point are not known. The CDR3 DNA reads TGTGCCTGGAGTTTTGGGGGGGCCGGGGAGCTGTTTTTT. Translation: CAWSFGGAGELFF.